Described below is a single T cell receptor beta chain sequence and its context. What it binds is not known. This sample is drawn from a study of human T cells and chemical hapten exposure. Study-wide points: More PT1 expanded TCRs went with higher patch test scores. Expanded TCRs made up significantly more big CDR3 similarity clusters than controls did.

Time point denoted: patch test 1, 2 weeks after DPC sensitization. Noted treatment: therapeutic diphenylcyclopropenone sensitization with weekly scalp DPC. A single record per CDR3 protein comes from TCRdb applying MiXCR to the RACE reads. Of 65,000 to 95,000 distinct CDR3 sequences in the sample, 10% to 15% are singletons; the top ten hold 3.5%. CDR1 and CDR2 from the germline V gene are LNHNV and YYDKDF (reference sequence). The CDR3 is 12 residues long. The germline V and J ends were trimmed by 3 bases and 8 bases, with 8 bases remaining between them. This sequence was found in a woman in her sixties or seventies with alopecia areata. Some clones in this sample may be carry-over from other donors' samples. V and J are TRBV15 and TRBJ2-1; D unclear. The sample here was whole blood, taken in connection with sensitization to the hapten diphenylcyclopropenone (DPC). DNA for the CDR3: TGTGCCACCAGCAGCCTCGAGGATGAGCAGTTCTTC. This gives the protein CATSSLEDEQFF. Combining the CDR3 with reference TRBV15 and TRBJ2-1 gives the whole variable domain DAMVIQNPRYQVTQFGKPVTLSCSQTLNHNVMYWYQQKSSQAPKLLFHYYDKDFNNEADTPDNFQSRRPNTSFCFLDIRSPGLGDTAMYLCATSSLEDEQFFGPGTRLTVL.